This T cell receptor beta chain was found in a study of blood T cell repertoires in COVID-19. Assay: immunoSEQ multiplex PCR; the TCRdb copy retains only in-frame clones and omits some. Seen here are roughly 140,000 clones, 75% to 85% observed once, and the top ten hold around 0.62%. The sequencing input was peripheral blood. This TCR was sampled from a man aged 55 to 69 with acute or convalescent COVID-19.

The CDR3 sequence is CASSVAQEAGEAFF. The CDR3 nucleotides are TGTGCCAGCAGCGTAGCTCAGGAGGCAGGTGAAGCTTTCTTT. This sequence joins TRBV9 and TRBJ1-1; no reliable D call. Germline CDR1 reads SGDLS; CDR2 reads YYNGEE. The CDR3 is 14 residues long. The germline V and J ends were trimmed by 0 bases and 7 bases, with 13 bases remaining between them.